The 21 T cell receptor beta chains below all came from one sample that was sequenced in a study of blood T cell repertoires in COVID-19. The assay was immunoSEQ multiplex PCR, and TCRdb's table has in-frame clones only and misses some. The data show 130,000 to 150,000 clones, roughly 79% seen once. Source material: peripheral blood. The receptors were gathered from a human donor with acute or convalescent COVID-19. The donor label of this sample is uncertain.

The chain recombines TRBV2 with TRBJ2-4, with TRBD1 identical over 7 bases. V was pared by 1 base and J by 1 base, with 10 bases of the junction left unmatched. This CDR3 contains 18 residues. Germline CDR1 is SNHLY and CDR2 is FYNNEI. The CDR3: CASSEVGGGHRAKNIQYF. Here the CDR3 DNA reads TGTGCCAGCAGTGAAGTAGGGGGCGGCCATAGGGCCAAAAACATTCAGTACTTC. The entire variable domain, with the rest obtained from reference TRBV2 and TRBJ2-4, is as follows: EPEVTQTPSHQVTQMGQEVILRCVPISNHLYFYWYRQILGQKVEFLVSFYNNEISEKSEIFDDQFSVERPDGSNFTLKIRSTKLEDSAMYFCASSEVGGGHRAKNIQYFGAGTRLSVL.

The V and J genes are TRBV5-1 and TRBJ1-6; D is uncertain. Deletions cut 1 base from V and 9 bases from J, with 14 bases between. The germline V gene encodes CDR1 SGHRS and CDR2 YFSETQ. The CDR3 runs 15 residues. The CDR3 sequence: CASSLISAVGSPLHF. The CDR3 DNA reads as TGCGCCAGCAGCTTGATCTCAGCGGTGGGTTCACCCCTCCACTTT.

The gene calls are TRBV29-1 and TRBJ1-2; TRBD1 is a possible D gene (6 bases). Germline CDR1 reads SQVTM; CDR2 reads ANQGSEA. V was pared by 3 bases and J by 7 bases, with 18 bases between. There are 14 residues in the CDR3. The DNA for the CDR3 is TGCAGCGTTGACCCGGTGGACAGTACGGTTGGCTACACCTTC. It yields the protein CSVDPVDSTVGYTF.

The chain is built from TRBV5-4 and TRBJ2-3; D possibly corresponds to TRBD2 (6 bases). V was shortened by 4 bases and J by 5 bases, with 11 bases between the two germline ends. The CDR3 consists of 13 residues. The V gene's germline CDR1 is SGHNT and CDR2 YYREEE (reference sequence). This chain's CDR3 is CASSPAGRDTQYF. The CDR3 DNA reads as TGTGCCAGCAGCCCGGCCGGGAGAGATACGCAGTATTTT.

This clone has only a few counts. The chain has TRBV5-5 and TRBJ2-1; D is undetermined. The V gene's germline CDR1 is SGHKS and CDR2 YYEKEE (reference sequence). The CDR3 extends over 16 amino acids. V gave up 0 bases and J gave up 3 bases, with 13 bases separating them. CDR3 nucleotide sequence: TGTGCCAGCAGCTTGGGAGGCGCAAACATCTACAATGAGCAGTTCTTC. Residues: CASSLGGANIYNEQFF. Together with reference TRBV5-5 and TRBJ2-1, the CDR3 gives the full variable domain: DAGVTQSPTHLIKTRGQQVTLRCSPISGHKSVSWYQQVLGQGPQFIFQYYEKEERGRGNFPDRFSARQFPNYSSELNVNALLLGDSALYLCASSLGGANIYNEQFFGPGTRLTVL.

The V and J genes are TRBV21-1 and TRBJ2-3; the table's D call, TRBD2, was not checked against the DNA. TRBV21-1 is designated a pseudogene. The CDR3 runs to 17 residues. The CDR3 sequence is CASSKEKRGGNTDTQYF. CDR3 coding DNA: TGTGCCAGCAGCAAAGAAAAGCGGGGGGGCAACACAGATACGCAGTATTTT.

V usage is TRBV14 and J usage is TRBJ2-7, with 8 bases that match TRBD1. The V gene's germline CDR1 is SGHDN and CDR2 FVKESK. After removal of 3 bases from V and 3 bases from J, the junction contained 13 bases not matched to a gene. The CDR3 sequence is 17 residues long. CDR3 in amino acids: CASSHGLLGTGSYEQYV. In nucleotides, the CDR3 is TGTGCCAGCAGCCACGGACTCCTGGGGACAGGTAGCTACGAGCAGTACGTC.

This chain connects TRBV12-1 to TRBJ2-7; the table gives TRBD2 as D, unverified against the DNA. TRBV12-1 is deemed a pseudogene. CDR3 length: 12 residues. CDR3 DNA sequence: TGTGCCAGGAGTCAAGATCCATACGAGCAGTACGTC. Amino acids: CARSQDPYEQYV.

The rearrangement joins TRBV6-5 to TRBJ2-1, with unresolved D. The CDR3 is made up of 12 amino acids. Trimming took off 6 bases at V and 4 bases at J, with 7 bases between the two ends. CDR1 is MNHEY and CDR2 is SVGAGI in the germline V gene. CDR3 DNA sequence: TGTGCCAGCAGGAGCTATTACAATGAGCAGTTCTTC. This codes for CASRSYYNEQFF.

CDR3 coding DNA: TGTGCCAGCAGTGTGGGGGACAGGGGGATCCACGGGAACGAGCAGTACTTC. It specifies CASSVGDRGIHGNEQYF. The J gene is TRBJ2-7, the V gene TRBV11-2; TRBD1 aligns across 11 bases. The CDR3 length is 17 residues. CDR1 SGHAT and CDR2 FQNNGV come from the germline V gene. V lost 6 bases, J lost 5 bases, and 15 bases stayed unmatched. Full variable domain (outside the CDR3, taken from reference TRBV11-2 and TRBJ2-7): EAGVAQSPRYKIIEKRQSVAFWCNPISGHATLYWYQQILGQGPKLLIQFQNNGVVDDSQLPKDRFSAERLKGVDSTLKIQPAKLEDSAVYLCASSVGDRGIHGNEQYFGPGTRLTVT.

This chain connects TRBV5-3 to TRBJ2-7, with 7 bases matching TRBD2. TRBV5-3 is reported as an ORF; its role is uncertain. This CDR3 has 15 amino acids. Trimming took 2 bases from V and 2 from J; bases not matched to a gene: 7. CDR3 sequence (DNA): TGTGCCAGAAGCTTTAGTACGGGGGGTCCCTACGAGCAGTACTTC. This encodes CARSFSTGGPYEQYF.

The chain combines TRBV14 with TRBJ1-1; D unclear. Trimming cost V 4 bases and J 0 bases, with 27 bases left between them. Germline values: CDR1 SGHDN, CDR2 FVKESK. This CDR3 has 20 residues. The CDR3 here is CASSPLRGQTTLSMNTEAFF. The CDR3 DNA reads TGTGCCAGCAGCCCCTTGAGAGGGCAGACGACACTCTCCATGAACACTGAAGCTTTCTTT.

The genes are TRBV4-1 and TRBJ1-1; 9 nucleotides agree with TRBD1. Germline values: CDR1 MGHRA, CDR2 YSYEKL. J was trimmed by 5 bases and V by 3 bases; bases with no gene match: 7. The CDR3 runs to 15 residues. CDR3 in DNA: TGCGCCAGCAGCCACGGGGACAGGGTCAGGACTGAAGCTTTCTTT. Its protein product is CASSHGDRVRTEAFF.

The chain recombines TRBV5-1 with TRBJ2-3; D perhaps matches TRBD1 (6 bases). Trimming took off 1 base at V and 2 bases at J, with 11 bases between the two ends. This CDR3 contains 15 residues. CDR1 and CDR2 (germline): SGHRS, YFSETQ. The chain's CDR3 is CASSLSGAHTDTQYF. CDR3 sequence (DNA): TGCGCCAGCAGCTTGTCAGGGGCTCACACAGATACGCAGTATTTT.

This chain links TRBV4-2 with TRBJ1-1; tentatively, D is TRBD1 (5 bases). The CDR3 consists of 13 residues. V gave up 4 bases and J gave up 4 bases, with 10 bases separating them. Germline CDR1 LGHNA, CDR2 YNFKEQ. The CDR3 loop reads CASSPLGATEAFF. CDR3 nucleotide sequence: TGTGCCAGCAGCCCCTTAGGGGCCACTGAAGCTTTCTTT.

The chain employs TRBV7-9 and TRBJ1-2; D perhaps matches TRBD1 (5 bases). Trimming cost V 5 bases and J 6 bases, with 10 bases left between them. CDR3 length: 12 residues. Germline CDR1 is SEHNR and CDR2 is FQNEAQ (reference sequence). CDR3 amino acids: CASSTGTDGYTF. In DNA, the CDR3 is TGTGCCAGCAGCACAGGAACGGATGGCTACACCTTC.

Only a few counts were recorded for this clone. The gene calls are TRBV4-1 and TRBJ1-1; no clear D. The V and J ends lost 3 bases and 1 base respectively, with 9 bases between them. The CDR3 has 14 residues. Germline CDR1 is MGHRA and CDR2 is YSYEKL. The DNA of the CDR3 is TGCGCCAGCAGCCATACAGTATCGAACACTGAAGCTTTCTTT. This codes for CASSHTVSNTEAFF.

The J gene is TRBJ1-2, the V gene TRBV3-1 (or the pseudogene TRBV3-2); 8 nucleotides line up with TRBD1. Unmatched junction bases numbered 3, after V lost 2 bases and J lost 4 bases. The germline CDR1 and CDR2 sequences are LGHDT and YNNKEL (reference sequence). This CDR3 has 14 residues. The CDR3 region has the DNA TGTGCCAGCAGCCAACAGGGGGCGCCCTATGGCTACACCTTC. Its translation is CASSQQGAPYGYTF.

The chain has TRBV4-1 and TRBJ1-5; 9 positions match TRBD1. CDR3 length: 17 residues. The ends lost 3 bases at V and 6 bases at J; junction bases unmatched: 12. Per the germline V gene, CDR1 is MGHRA and CDR2 is YSYEKL. The CDR3 nucleotides are TGCGCCAGCAGCCAGATACTTCAGACAGGGGGGGCTCAGCCCCAGCATTTT. It encodes CASSQILQTGGAQPQHF.

V gene TRBV19 combines with J gene TRBJ1-2; D remains ambiguous. The germline CDR1 and CDR2 sequences are LNHDA and SQIVND (reference sequence). V was trimmed by 10 bases and J by 6 bases, leaving 15 bases between them. The CDR3 loop spans 12 amino acids. The CDR3: CATRSLQDGYTF. CDR3 sequence (DNA): TGTGCCACCCGGTCCCTCCAAGATGGCTACACCTTC.

This clone came up a few times. J is TRBJ2-2 and V is TRBV10-2; 9 bases are a match to TRBD2. This CDR3 has 17 residues. Per the germline V gene, CDR1 is WSHSY and CDR2 is SAAADI. Germline trimming cut 2 bases from V and 1 base from J; bases unmatched to any gene: 5. CDR3 bases: TGCGCCAGCAGTGAGGTGATAGCGGGGGTGAACACCGGGGAGCTGTTTTTT. It translates to CASSEVIAGVNTGELFF.